The clone carrying this TCR beta chain was found a few times. As yet, its antigen is unknown. One entry per CDR3 protein results from TCRdb running MiXCR on the 5' RACE reads. This table has 700,000 to 950,000 distinct CDR3 sequences, about 12% appearing once. This sample is drawn from a study of identical twins. Healthy Caucasians made up all donors. Study-level points and caveats: Out-of-frame alpha sequences common to twins exhibited a surplus of low generation probability.

CDR1 is MGHRA and CDR2 is YSYEKL in the germline V gene. The ends were cut back, 2 bases at V and 0 bases at J, with 10 bases in the middle. The CDR3 covers 16 residues. In addition, the sample was reused for a study of yellow fever vaccine responses in identical twins. Per that study: The authors reported partly convergent, partly personalized vaccine responses in identical twins.

The chain couples TRBV4-1 to TRBJ2-2, with D perhaps matching TRBD2 (5 bases). The TCR sequence derives from a woman in her late teens or twenties in good health. Specimen: PBMCs. CDR3 region: CASSQTGIPNTGELFF. CDR3 coding DNA: TGCGCCAGCAGCCAAACCGGGATACCGAACACCGGGGAGCTGTTTTTT.